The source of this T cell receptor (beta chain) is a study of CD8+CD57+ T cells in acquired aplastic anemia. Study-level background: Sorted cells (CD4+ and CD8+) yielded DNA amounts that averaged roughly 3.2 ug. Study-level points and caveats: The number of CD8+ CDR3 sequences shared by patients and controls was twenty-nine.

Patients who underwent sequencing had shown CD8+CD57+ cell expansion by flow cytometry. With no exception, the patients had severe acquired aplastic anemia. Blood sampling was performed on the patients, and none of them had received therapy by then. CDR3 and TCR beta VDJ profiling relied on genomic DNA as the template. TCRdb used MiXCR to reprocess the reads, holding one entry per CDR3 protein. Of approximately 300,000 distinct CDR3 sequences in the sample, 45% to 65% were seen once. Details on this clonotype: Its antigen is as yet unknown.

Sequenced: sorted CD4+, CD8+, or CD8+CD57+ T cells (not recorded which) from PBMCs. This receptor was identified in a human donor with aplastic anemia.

In DNA, the CDR3 is TGTGCCAGCAGCTCCGGGACTAGCGGGAGGGCCGGTGATACGCAGTATTTT. The encoded protein is CASSSGTSGRAGDTQYF. This chain links TRBV7-9 with TRBJ2-3; 16 bases fit TRBD2. Per germline, CDR1 SEHNR and CDR2 FQNEAQ (reference sequence). V was clipped by 4 bases and J by 6 bases; unmatched bases: 7. This CDR3 comprises 17 residues.